This entry describes one T cell receptor beta chain. It has no known antigen specificity. No much larger clone is present one base from it, and per-base qualities are unavailable. Sequencing used an Illumina NovaSeq 6000. Using 5'RACE with constant-segment primers, TCRalpha and TCRbeta cDNA libraries were constructed, with sample barcodes and unique molecular identifiers added in the process. Trizol reagent was used to extract RNA from every sample. The libraries were amplified in two PCR steps, and the second step added a second sample barcode and Illumina TruSeq adapters. The libraries were sequenced on an Illumina NovaSeq using 2 x 150 bp paired-end reads. The source study handled its data this way. The reads were demultiplexed and collapsed into UMI-guided consensus sequences using migec v1.2.7. Using mixcr v2.1.11, UMI consensuses were aligned to TRA and TRB V and J templates and then assembled into clonotypes. Clonotypes were classified as expanded or contracted when called significant by both edgeR and NoisET, with noise models trained on biological replicates. For edgeR calls, the cutoffs were a false discovery rate-adjusted p below 0.01 and a log2 fold-change threshold of 1. As an exploratory analysis of dynamics, max-normalized trajectories of the 1000 most abundant clonotypes were examined with PCA combined with hierarchical clustering. Each responding clone was given a CD4 or CD8 phenotype based on the CD4+ and CD8+ repertoires, which had been sequenced separately. The public sequencing data were trimmed at Q25 with fastp and processed into clonotypes with MiXCR by TCRdb, which kept only in-frame beta chains. Every entry covers one CDR3 protein and lists the most common genes and DNA from its rows. The V and J calls shown here were made by TCRdb, not taken from the authors' results. The sample table shows some 88,000 distinct CDR3 sequences, and 20% to 25% are seen once. Of the sample, over 40% falls within the top ten clones.

This specimen comes from a study of T-cell memory formation after mild COVID-19 (dated by TCRdb to the early 2020s). Broadly, across the study: TCR sequence clusters from the two donors were largely donor specific. The cohort was made up of two young adult volunteers, one female and one male, who were previously healthy. T-cell clones expanding and contracting after mild COVID-19 in two donors were tracked by longitudinal TCRalpha and TCRbeta repertoire sequencing. Summary of the overall study and its limitations: Clones contracting from day 15 to 85 had balanced CD4/CD8 phenotypes, while a second wave expanding from day 15 to 37 was biased towards CD4+. Some responding clones were detected in pre-infection memory, which suggested that pre-existing cross-reactive memory T cells had joined the SARS-CoV-2 response. Only a couple of mild cases were covered in the study, and larger cohorts including severe cases with pre-infection samples were considered necessary. The second-wave clones that peaked on day 37 were not confirmed to be SARS-CoV-2 specific. Contracting CD4+ clones were found mainly in CM and EM memory subsets, while CD8+ clones were enriched in EMRA.

Ficoll-Paque density gradient centrifugation was used to isolate PBMCs. Per the germline V gene (reference sequence), SEHNR is the CDR1 and FQNEAQ is the CDR2. V trim: 6 bases; J trim: 0 bases; unmatched bases: 3. Inclusive of the bounding cysteine and phenylalanine, the CDR3 is 14 residues long. This entry keeps only the CDR3 DNA: 42 bases, framed from base 1. Here the chain combines TRBV7-9 and TRBJ1-1, and TRBD1 matches 8 of the central bases. This TCR derives from a man younger than 35 who had mild COVID-19 (a few samples of this study predate the infection). The sample titles of this study are shuffled in the database, so cell type and time point are left out; the donor was told from shared clones. The source material was PBMCs or a T cell subset sorted from them (not recorded which). The CDR3 here reads CASRRQGMNTEAFF. The DNA sequence reads TGTGCCAGCAGACGACAGGGGATGAACACTGAAGCTTTCTTT.